The clone carrying this T cell receptor beta chain was counted only a few times. Its antigen is as yet unknown. Expressed TCRB transcripts were sequenced, since all the RNA that had been isolated was reverse transcribed. The assay was immunoSEQ multiplex PCR, and TCRdb's table has in-frame clones only and misses some. This table has about 660,000 clones, around 15% appearing once. Every single donor gave one heparinised blood draw, and these averaged around 110 mL. The data were obtained in a study of beta chain features in type 1 diabetes. Study-level points and caveats: Moderate yet significant TCRB CDR3 shortening was seen in Type 1 diabetes patients in all four CD4+ subsets.

Trimming removed 8 bases at V and 5 bases at J, with 9 bases between. The CDR3 totals 11 residues. Per germline, CDR1 SNHLY and CDR2 FYNNEI. This clonotype was sampled from a man younger than 35 with type 1 diabetes. The sample comprised naive CD4+ T cells from blood. The chain recombines TRBV2 with TRBJ2-5, with D possibly matching TRBD1 (6 bases). CDR3 loop: CASGQGETQYF. The CDR3, as DNA: TGTGCCAGCGGTCAGGGGGAGACCCAGTACTTC.